The rows below give T cell receptor beta chains drawn from one sample of a study of T cells in Graves' hyperthyroidism and ophthalmopathy. One entry per CDR3 protein, called by TCRdb with MiXCR from the multiplex PCR reads. The data show approximately 510,000 distinct CDR3 sequences, with under 25% seen just once and about a quarter held by the top ten. The source material was blood. These receptors were obtained from a man between 18 and 35 years old with Graves' hyperthyroidism. The CDR3 runs from the conserved cysteine through the conserved F or W. Each record gives: J gene, clone size, V gene, D gene, CDR3 DNA, CDR3 protein. A D gene is named only where the DNA matches it firmly. Some rows mark clone size as missing; the rest say once, few, many or name a class of expanded clone.

TRBJ2-5,few,TRBV4-1,.,TGCGCCAGCAGCCAAGATCTGCGGCTTGTGGAGACCCAGTACTTC,CASSQDLRLVETQYF
TRBJ1-1,many,TRBV15,TRBD1,TGTGCCACCAGCATACCGGACAGGCTTCACACTGAAGCTTTCTTT,CATSIPDRLHTEAFF
TRBJ2-7,.,TRBV12-3/TRBV12-4,.,TGTGCCAGCAGTGACTCTACCCGTCTTAATTACGAGCAGTACTTC,CASSDSTRLNYEQYF
TRBJ1-1,many,TRBV28,TRBD1,TGTGCCAGCAAAAATCAGGGGGGCACTGAAGCTTTCTTT,CASKNQGGTEAFF
TRBJ2-2,few,TRBV11-3,.,TGTGCCAGCAGCCCAGACGGCCCGAACACCGGGGAGCTGTTTTTT,CASSPDGPNTGELFF
TRBJ1-2,many,TRBV6-5,.,TGTGCCAGCAGTTACTCGGGCAGGTGGGGCTACACCTTC,CASSYSGRWGYTF
TRBJ2-2,many,TRBV25-1,.,TGTGCCAGCAGAGGGAAATACACCGGGGAGCTGTTTTTT,CASRGKYTGELFF
TRBJ1-1,many,TRBV28,.,TGTGCCAGCACCACAGGGTCAACTGAAGCTTTCTTT,CASTTGSTEAFF
TRBJ2-7,.,TRBV20-1,TRBD1,TGCAGTGCTAGCCCGAAGACAGGGGGCGACGAGCAGTACTTC,CSASPKTGGDEQYF
TRBJ2-7,many,TRBV6-5,.,TGTGCCAGCAGTCCTGAGCTGCCAGTCTACTACGAGCAGTACTTC,CASSPELPVYYEQYF
TRBJ2-7,many,TRBV4-1,.,TGCGCCAGCAGCCAAGCGACAGCCTCCTACGAGCAGTACTTC,CASSQATASYEQYF
TRBJ1-2,.,TRBV12-3/TRBV12-4,TRBD1,TGTGCCAGCAGTTCGTCCTCCGCGGGACAGGGGAACTATGGCTACACCTTC,CASSSSSAGQGNYGYTF
TRBJ1-2,.,TRBV9,TRBD1,TGTGCCAGCAGAAGAGGGGGCAGGGACTATGGCTACACCTTC,CASRRGGRDYGYTF
TRBJ2-7,many,TRBV27,.,TGTGCCAGCAGTCCGGGGTTCGACGACGAGCAGTACTTC,CASSPGFDDEQYF
TRBJ1-2,.,TRBV7-8,.,TGTGCCAGCAGCTTAGCCTACGGGACGGGGTTGGACTATGGCTACACCTTC,CASSLAYGTGLDYGYTF
TRBJ1-3,many,TRBV2,TRBD1,TGTGCCAGCAGGATGGACAGGGGACGAGACACCATATATTTT,CASRMDRGRDTIYF
TRBJ1-1,many,TRBV19,.,TGTGCCAGTAGCACCGGGACTACCGAAGCTTTCTTT,CASSTGTTEAFF
TRBJ2-7,many,TRBV28,TRBD1,TGTGCCAGCAGTTTTGGACAGGGGGCTGAGCACGAGCAGTACTTC,CASSFGQGAEHEQYF
TRBJ1-1,many,TRBV10-3,.,TGTGCCATCCTAACCTCTGGAGGGAGGTTTAGGATGAACACTGAAGCTTTCTTT,CAILTSGGRFRMNTEAFF
TRBJ2-4,.,TRBV5-1,.,TGCGCCAGCAGCTTGGACCCCCAGGGAAACATTCAGTACTTC,CASSLDPQGNIQYF
TRBJ2-7,many,TRBV29-1,TRBD1,TGCAGCGTTGGTGACAGGGGAGGCTACGAGCAGTACTTC,CSVGDRGGYEQYF
TRBJ1-5,many,TRBV19,TRBD1,TGTGCCAGTAGTCCCAGGGGGGACGGCCGTAGCAATCAGCCCCAGCATTTT,CASSPRGDGRSNQPQHF
TRBJ2-7,many,TRBV29-1,TRBD1,TGCAGGGATTTGAACAGGGGACCGTACGAGCAGTACTTC,CRDLNRGPYEQYF
TRBJ1-1,many,TRBV6-5,.,TGTGCCACCCAGTTACCGGGGAAAGCTTCCTTT,CATQLPGKASF
TRBJ2-7,many,TRBV2,.,TGTGCCAGCAGGCTAGCGACCCCCTACGAGCAGTACTTC,CASRLATPYEQYF
TRBJ2-7,.,TRBV5-1,.,TGCGCCAGCAGCCGTTGGGGCGCTGGCTCCTACGAGCAGTACTTC,CASSRWGAGSYEQYF
TRBJ1-3,many,TRBV28,.,TGTGCCAGCACCCATGCGGCAGGGGACTTCTCTGGAAACACCATATATTTT,CASTHAAGDFSGNTIYF
TRBJ2-2,.,TRBV29-1,TRBD1,TGCAGCGTTGAAAAGGACAGGGGGCCCGCGGGCGGGGAGCTGTTTTTT,CSVEKDRGPAGGELFF
TRBJ2-7,few,TRBV20-1,TRBD2,TGCAGTGCTAGAGAAATAGCGGGGTCCTCCTACGAGCAGTACTTC,CSAREIAGSSYEQYF
TRBJ2-2,many,TRBV28,.,TGTGCCAGCAGCTTAAGGGCCGGGGAGCTGTTTTTT,CASSLRAGELFF
TRBJ2-5,.,TRBV12-3/TRBV12-4,TRBD1,TGTGCCAGCAGTTTAACAGGGGGCAGATTACAAGAGACCCAGTACTTC,CASSLTGGRLQETQYF
TRBJ2-2,.,TRBV28,.,TGTGCCAGCACCCTCCCCGGCGGGCTGGGAACCGGGGAGCTGTTTTTT,CASTLPGGLGTGELFF
TRBJ2-2,.,TRBV19,.,TGTGCCAGTCCACCACCTGGGGAGACCACCGGGGAGCTGTTTTTT,CASPPPGETTGELFF
TRBJ1-2,.,TRBV11-2,TRBD1,TGTGCCAGCAGCCGGACAGGGGATGGGTATGGCTACACCTTC,CASSRTGDGYGYTF
TRBJ2-6,.,TRBV6-1,.,TGTGCCAGCAGTGAAGCGCTTCGAAGGAGCTCTGGGGCCAACGTCCTGACTTTC,CASSEALRRSSGANVLTF
TRBJ2-7,.,TRBV6-2/TRBV6-3,.,TGTGCCAGCAGTCACGGGTCAGGGGGCGAAGGCGGGAGGGTCAACGAGCAGTACTTC,CASSHGSGGEGGRVNEQYF
TRBJ2-2,.,TRBV29-1,.,TGCAGCGTTGAAGAAGGGGGAACGAACACCGGGGAGCTGTTTTTT,CSVEEGGTNTGELFF
TRBJ2-5,.,TRBV7-9,.,TGTGCCAGCAGCCCTAGGCGGGGAACCGGGGAGACCCAGTACTTC,CASSPRRGTGETQYF
TRBJ2-7,.,TRBV2,TRBD1,TGTGCCAGCAGTAAATCCGGGACAGTAATCTACGAGCAGTACTTC,CASSKSGTVIYEQYF
TRBJ2-5,many,TRBV2,TRBD1,TGTGCCAGCCGACAGGGGATCGAGACCCAGTACTTC,CASRQGIETQYF
TRBJ2-5,many,TRBV4-1,.,TGCGCCAGCAGCCAAGATGGAGGGGGGACCGCGGAGACCCAGTACTTC,CASSQDGGGTAETQYF
TRBJ2-7,many,TRBV7-9,.,TGTGCCAGCAGCGTAGGGTGGGGTCTTTCGATTTCCGAGCAGTACTTC,CASSVGWGLSISEQYF
TRBJ1-2,many,TRBV30,TRBD1,TGTGCCGCGGACAGGGGATATGGCTACACCTTC,CAADRGYGYTF
TRBJ1-2,.,TRBV4-1,.,TGCGCCAGCAGCCAAGCCCCCGGGAGTGTCTATGGCTACACCTTC,CASSQAPGSVYGYTF